A single sample gave rise to the 3 T cell receptor beta chains below, sequenced in a study of blood T cell repertoires in COVID-19. The repertoire was sequenced with immunoSEQ multiplex PCR; TCRdb's copy has only in-frame clones and lacks some. The sample contains some 73,000 clones, over 75% of which appear only once. The specimen was peripheral blood. Receptor source: a human donor in a cohort sampled during active COVID-19.

The chain has TRBV30 and TRBJ1-6, with D unclear. The CDR3 is 17 residues long. Germline loops: CDR1 GTSNPN, CDR2 SVGIG (reference sequence). V lost 0 bases and J 0 bases, leaving 12 bases between the germline ends. The CDR3 coding sequence is TGTGCCTGGAGTGTAGACCGGGGAGTCTCCTATAATTCACCCCTCCACTTT. It is translated as CAWSVDRGVSYNSPLHF.

Written as DNA, the CDR3 is TGTGCCAGCTCACCAAAGCTGGACAGGGTTGAAAAACTGTTTTTT. The encoded protein is CASSPKLDRVEKLFF. The rearrangement links TRBV18 to TRBJ1-4; TRBD1 matches at 8 bases. The length of the CDR3 is 15 residues. Per the germline V gene, CDR1 is KGHSH and CDR2 is LQKENI. The V gene end was trimmed by 2 bases and the J gene end by 7 bases; junction bases not matched to a gene: 6.

This clone has only one observation. The chain carries TRBV7-2 and TRBJ2-3; 9 bases are shared with TRBD2. This CDR3 region has 16 residues. The germline CDR1 and CDR2 sequences are SGHTA and FQGNSA. The V segment lost 4 bases and the J segment 4 bases; nucleotides outside the gene matches: 9. The CDR3 nucleotides are TGTGCCAGCAGCTCCCAGACCGGGACTAGCTCAGATACGCAGTATTTT. Its translation: CASSSQTGTSSDTQYF. The whole variable domain, filled in from reference TRBV7-2 and TRBJ2-3, reads GAGVSQSPSNKVTEKGKDVELRCDPISGHTALYWYRQSLGQGLEFLIYFQGNSAPDKSGLPSDRFSAERTGGSVSTLTIQRTQQEDSAVYLCASSSQTGTSSDTQYFGPGTRLTVL.